The 30 T cell receptor beta chains given below trace back to one sample, sequenced in a study of cytomegalovirus exposure and HLA in healthy donors. PCR amplification relied on 60 Vbeta primers (plus 13 Jbeta primers). Profiled with immunoSEQ multiplex PCR; TCRdb holds only in-frame clones, not every one. Among approximately 99,000 clones, roughly four fifths were seen once, and the ten largest hold under 5.5%. Sequencing was performed on PBMCs. The receptor set was obtained from a man between 40 and 49 years old in good health and CMV-seropositive.

V and J are TRBV7-9 and TRBJ1-2; 9 bases line up with TRBD1. Germline lookup yields CDR1 SEHNR and CDR2 FQNEAQ (reference sequence). V gave up 2 bases and J gave up 8 bases; unmatched junction bases: 9. The CDR3 is made up of 15 amino acids. Written as DNA, the CDR3 is TGTGCCAGCAGCTTATCGGGACAGGGCGCTTTCGGCTACACCTTC. Translated, it gives CASSLSGQGAFGYTF.

The sample holds a few counts of this clone. The chain employs TRBV7-6 and TRBJ1-1; the D is unclear. Trimming took off 6 bases at V and 3 bases at J, with 8 bases between the two ends. Per the germline V gene, CDR1 is SGHVS and CDR2 is FNYEAQ. The CDR3 contains 12 residues. CDR3 coding DNA: TGTGCCAGCAGTCGAGGAGACACTGAAGCTTTCTTT. This encodes CASSRGDTEAFF.

CDR3 in amino acids: CAITPQHTEAFF. The CDR3 region has the DNA TGTGCCATCACCCCACAGCACACTGAAGCTTTCTTT. The chain couples TRBV28 to TRBJ1-1; D not certain. Germline V gives CDR1 MDHEN, CDR2 SYDVKM. Deletions cut 10 bases from V and 3 bases from J, with 12 bases between. The CDR3 runs to 12 residues. Full variable domain (rest looked up from reference TRBV28 and TRBJ1-1): DVKVTQSSRYLVKRTGEKVFLECVQDMDHENMFWYRQDPGLGLRLIYFSYDVKMKEKGDIPEGYSVSREKKERFSLILESASTNQTSMYLCAITPQHTEAFFGQGTRLTVV.

V and J are TRBV27 and TRBJ1-6; no clear D. The CDR3 runs to 13 residues. Germline lookup yields CDR1 MNHEY and CDR2 SMNVEV (reference sequence). Between the trimmed V and J ends, which lost 5 bases and 10 bases, there was a span of 12 bases. The CDR3 protein is CASSRTEESPLHF. The DNA of the CDR3 is TGTGCCAGCAGTCGGACGGAGGAGTCACCCCTCCACTTT.

This rearrangement joins TRBV29-1 to TRBJ2-7; 7 nucleotides agree with TRBD2. The germline V gene has CDR1 SQVTM and CDR2 ANQGSEA. V dropped 7 bases and J dropped 3; count of bases not matched to a gene: 6. This CDR3 has 12 residues. Here the CDR3 DNA reads TGCAGCGCGGGAGCGGGGTTCTACGAGCAGTACTTC. This sequence encodes CSAGAGFYEQYF.

The rearrangement uses TRBV13 and TRBJ1-2; no reliable D call. The CDR3 has 14 residues. Germline CDR1 and CDR2: PRHDT and FYEKMQ (reference sequence). With 3 bases removed from V and 6 bases from J, the gap between germline ends came to 14 bases. CDR3 in DNA: TGTGCCAGCAGCTTCAGGTCGCCTAAGGATGGCTACACCTTC. Amino acid sequence: CASSFRSPKDGYTF.

This CDR3 is CASSTRRDTTGYTF. CDR3 coding DNA: TGTGCCAGTAGTACGCGCCGGGACACCACTGGCTACACCTTC. The gene calls are TRBV19 and TRBJ1-2, with D possibly matching TRBD1 (6 bases). The CDR3 sequence is 14 residues long. In germline, CDR1 is LNHDA, CDR2 SQIVND (reference sequence). The germline V and J ends were trimmed by 4 bases and 7 bases, with 16 bases remaining between them.

This clone was detected only once. The V and J genes are TRBV5-1 and TRBJ1-4; D unresolved. Trimming removed 0 bases at V and 5 bases at J, with 11 bases between. Germline V gene lookup returns CDR1 SGHRS and CDR2 YFSETQ. The CDR3 runs to 15 residues. The CDR3 DNA sequence: TGCGCCAGCAGCTTGGGAGCATCCCTAAATGAAAAACTGTTTTTT. Protein sequence: CASSLGASLNEKLFF.

The V call is TRBV5-1, the J call TRBJ2-1; TRBD2 matches at 15 bases. Germline CDR1 and CDR2: SGHRS and YFSETQ. CDR3 length: 17 residues. V trimming: 4 bases; J trimming: 5 bases; junction bases outside the gene matches: 7. In DNA form, the CDR3 reads TGCGCCAGCAGCCCTGGACTAGCGGGAGGGCCGAACAATGAGCAGTTCTTC. This encodes CASSPGLAGGPNNEQFF.

The rearrangement uses TRBV9 and TRBJ1-2; 9 nucleotides match TRBD1. The CDR3 loop spans 13 amino acids. V was pared by 3 bases and J by 6 bases, with 3 bases of the junction left unmatched. CDR1 and CDR2 (germline): SGDLS, YYNGEE. The CDR3 coding sequence is TGTGCCAGCAGCGGTGGGACAGGGAATGGCTACACCTTC. Translation gives CASSGGTGNGYTF.

This chain joins TRBV5-8 and TRBJ2-3; 9 bases are shared with TRBD2. Germline V lookup: CDR1 SGHTS, CDR2 YDEGEE. The CDR3 covers 18 residues. After removal of 4 bases from V and 1 base from J, the junction contained 13 bases not matched to a gene. This CDR3 reads CASSPRGSGSGGTDTQYF. CDR3 nucleotide sequence: TGTGCCAGCAGCCCGAGGGGTAGCGGGAGCGGAGGCACAGATACGCAGTATTTT.

This clone was observed a few times. The chain recombines TRBV11-3 with TRBJ1-1, with D possibly being TRBD1 (5 bases). There are 13 residues in the CDR3. Germline V gene lookup returns CDR1 SGHNT and CDR2 YENEEA. Trimming cost V 5 bases and J 6 bases, with 13 bases left between them. The CDR3 is CASSPGGSAEAFF. CDR3 DNA: TGTGCCAGCAGCCCCGGGGGGAGCGCTGAAGCTTTCTTT.

The V call is TRBV30, the J call TRBJ1-6; 7 bases line up with TRBD1. The CDR3 contains 15 residues. V was clipped by 5 bases and J by 11 bases; unmatched bases: 15. Germline V gene sequence: CDR1 GTSNPN, CDR2 SVGIG (reference sequence). The DNA for the CDR3 is TGTGCCTGGGGACGGTCCTCCAACAGGGGACCACCCCTCCACTTT. This codes for CAWGRSSNRGPPLHF.

In its sample, this clone was seen once. V is TRBV7-9 and J is TRBJ2-5; the match to TRBD2 covers 8 bases. V lost 5 bases to trimming and J lost 2 bases; unmatched junction nucleotides: 7. Per the germline V gene, CDR1 is SEHNR and CDR2 is FQNEAQ (reference sequence). The CDR3 consists of 15 residues. The CDR3 loop is CASSPRLAPQETQYF. The DNA of the CDR3 is TGTGCCAGCAGCCCCAGACTAGCGCCGCAAGAGACCCAGTACTTC.

The gene calls are TRBV5-4 and TRBJ2-5, with 9 positions matching TRBD1. This CDR3 is built from 13 residues. J lost 7 bases, V lost 4 bases, and 5 bases had no gene match. The germline V gene encodes CDR1 SGHNT and CDR2 YYREEE (reference sequence). The CDR3 region is CASSPADRGTQYF. The CDR3 coding sequence is TGTGCCAGCAGCCCAGCGGACAGGGGGACCCAGTACTTC.

This chain joins TRBV4-1 and TRBJ1-5; no reliable D call. Germline CDR1 is MGHRA and CDR2 is YSYEKL. V was clipped by 3 bases and J by 4 bases, with 7 bases between them. The length of the CDR3 is 13 residues. The CDR3 DNA sequence: TGCGCCAGCAGCCAGCAGGCGAATCAGCCCCAGCATTTT. The encoded protein is CASSQQANQPQHF.

The J gene is TRBJ2-3, the V gene TRBV27; 10 bases align to TRBD1. Germline V gene sequence: CDR1 MNHEY, CDR2 SMNVEV (reference sequence). This CDR3 contains 16 residues. The ends lost 0 bases at V and 4 bases at J; junction bases unmatched: 4. CDR3 bases: TGTGCCAGCAGTTTATCACCGACAGGGGGCGCAGATACGCAGTATTTT. This codes for CASSLSPTGGADTQYF.

The V call is TRBV2, the J call TRBJ2-3, with unresolved D. The CDR3 has 15 residues. With 6 bases removed from V and 2 bases from J, the gap between germline ends came to 15 bases. The germline gives CDR1 SNHLY, CDR2 FYNNEI. The DNA of the CDR3 is TGTGCCAGCAGGGAGAGGTACGAAGCCACAGATACGCAGTATTTT. Amino acids: CASRERYEATDTQYF.

In this sample, this clone turned up a few times. The rearrangement joins TRBV6-1 to TRBJ1-5; D unresolved. Per the germline V gene, CDR1 is MNHNS and CDR2 is SASEGT. There are 14 residues in the CDR3. Trimming shortened V by 8 bases and J by 4 bases, and 15 bases separated the two germline ends. The CDR3 loop is CASVPLIQNQPQHF. CDR3 in DNA: TGTGCCAGCGTCCCCCTGATCCAGAATCAGCCCCAGCATTTT.

The gene calls are TRBV7-8 and TRBJ2-5; 8 positions agree with TRBD2. CDR1 SGHVS and CDR2 FQNEAQ come from the germline V gene. J was trimmed by 5 bases and V by 4 bases; bases with no gene match: 9. The CDR3 is 15 amino acids. The DNA for the CDR3 is TGTGCCAGCAGCTCGCGGGAGGCGTATCGGGAGACCCAGTACTTC. Translated, it gives CASSSREAYRETQYF.

This chain connects TRBV27 to TRBJ2-7; D not certain. The CDR3 runs to 13 residues. CDR1 MNHEY and CDR2 SMNVEV come from the germline V gene (reference sequence). V was clipped by 8 bases and J by 0 bases, with 11 bases between them. The CDR3 here is CASGTPDSYEQYF. The CDR3 DNA is TGTGCCAGCGGTACACCTGACTCCTACGAGCAGTACTTC.

The chain carries TRBV5-8 and TRBJ2-7; tentative D call: TRBD2 (6 bases). This CDR3 region has 16 residues. V lost 4 bases, J lost 4 bases, and 21 bases lay in between. Germline CDR1 SGHTS, CDR2 YDEGEE. The CDR3 coding sequence is TGTGCCAGCAGCCCTGGGGCTTCATGGGACTTTTACGAGCAGTACTTC. Translated: CASSPGASWDFYEQYF.

V is TRBV15 and J is TRBJ2-7, with D maybe TRBD1 (6 bases). This CDR3 has 15 residues. V lost 0 bases to trimming and J lost 6 bases, with 15 bases between them. CDR1 and CDR2 from the germline V gene are LNHNV and YYDKDF (reference sequence). The CDR3 reads CATSRDRTRGSEQYF. CDR3 nucleotides: TGTGCCACCAGCAGAGATAGAACCAGGGGCTCCGAGCAGTACTTC.

V usage is TRBV19 and J usage is TRBJ2-7, with 7 bases matching TRBD1. The V gene's germline CDR1 is LNHDA and CDR2 SQIVND (reference sequence). V dropped 5 bases and J dropped 3; count of bases not matched to a gene: 7. This CDR3 comprises 14 residues. The CDR3 region is CASSPGQSIYEQYF. DNA of the CDR3: TGTGCCAGTAGTCCGGGACAGTCGATCTACGAGCAGTACTTC.

On this clone: One end of the junction does not line up with germline, which may come from a read error. The V gene is TRBV5-4, the J gene TRBJ2-2; TRBD1 matches at 9 bases. Germline values: CDR1 SGHNT, CDR2 YYREEE (reference sequence). The CDR3 is made up of 16 amino acids. The CDR3 bases are TGTGCCAGCAGCTTTTCTGGACAGGGGAACGCCGGGGAGCTGTTTTTT. Translated, it gives CASSFSGQGNAGELFF.

The rearrangement joins TRBV2 to TRBJ1-1; D gene ambiguous. The length of the CDR3 is 14 residues. Germline-derived CDR1 and CDR2 are SNHLY and FYNNEI. V lost 5 bases, J lost 0 bases, and 10 bases lay in between. CDR3 protein: CASSFAPMNTEAFF. For the CDR3, the DNA is TGTGCCAGCAGTTTCGCTCCTATGAACACTGAAGCTTTCTTT. Complete variable domain (other parts from reference TRBV2 and TRBJ1-1): EPEVTQTPSHQVTQMGQEVILRCVPISNHLYFYWYRQILGQKVEFLVSFYNNEISEKSEIFDDQFSVERPDGSNFTLKIRSTKLEDSAMYFCASSFAPMNTEAFFGQGTRLTVV.

This clone came up once. Other DNA sequences of this sample code for an identical CDR3. V and J are TRBV10-3 and TRBJ1-2; no clear D gene. The CDR3 loop spans 10 amino acids. Trimming removed 10 bases at V and 7 bases at J, with 10 bases between. Germline loops: CDR1 ENHRY, CDR2 SYGVKD. The CDR3 DNA reads as TGTGCCACCCGGAGCATTGGCTACACCTTC. It translates to CATRSIGYTF.

This clone has just one count. This rearrangement joins TRBV25-1 to TRBJ2-1, with 10 bases lining up with TRBD2. The length of the CDR3 is 14 residues. With V trimmed by 6 bases and J by 4 bases, 3 bases remained unmatched. Germline CDR1 MGHDK, CDR2 SYGVNS. In DNA form, the CDR3 reads TGTGCCAGCAGAATGACTAGCGGGTACAATGAGCAGTTCTTC. It encodes CASRMTSGYNEQFF.

The chain carries TRBV18 and TRBJ2-1; 9 bases are a match to TRBD1. The CDR3 contains 13 residues. Per germline, CDR1 KGHSH and CDR2 LQKENI. V shed 5 bases and J 9 bases; nucleotides not matched to a gene: 5. CDR3: CASSKGQGGEQFF. The CDR3 region has the DNA TGTGCCAGCTCAAAGGGACAGGGCGGTGAGCAGTTCTTC.

The chain recombines TRBV10-1 with TRBJ2-4, with D perhaps matching TRBD1 (6 bases). Germline V gene sequence: CDR1 WNHNN, CDR2 SYGVQD (reference sequence). The CDR3 sequence is 13 residues long. V was clipped by 3 bases and J by 8 bases, with 11 bases between them. Here the CDR3 reads CASSERAGDIQYF. As DNA, the CDR3 is TGCGCCAGCAGTGAACGGGCAGGGGACATTCAGTACTTC.